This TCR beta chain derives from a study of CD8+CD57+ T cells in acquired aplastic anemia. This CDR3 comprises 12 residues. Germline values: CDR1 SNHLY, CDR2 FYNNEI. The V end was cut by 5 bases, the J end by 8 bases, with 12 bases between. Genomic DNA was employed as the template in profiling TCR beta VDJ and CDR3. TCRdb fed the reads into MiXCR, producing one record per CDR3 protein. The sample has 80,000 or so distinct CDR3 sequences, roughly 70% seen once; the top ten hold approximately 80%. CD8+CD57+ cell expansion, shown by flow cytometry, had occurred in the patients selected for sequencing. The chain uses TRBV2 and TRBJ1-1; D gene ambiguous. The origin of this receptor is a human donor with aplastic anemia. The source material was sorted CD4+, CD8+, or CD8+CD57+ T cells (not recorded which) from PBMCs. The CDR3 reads CASSSAGREAFF. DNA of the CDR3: TGTGCCAGCAGTAGTGCCGGCAGGGAAGCTTTCTTT.